This T cell receptor (beta chain) was sequenced in a study of cytomegalovirus exposure and HLA in healthy donors. Researchers ran the PCR with 60 Vbeta and 13 Jbeta primers. TCRdb's table, derived via immunoSEQ multiplex PCR, lists solely in-frame clones and lacks some. This table holds about 260,000 clones, roughly two thirds found once. The sequence derives from a female donor in good health and CMV-seronegative. The sequenced sample consisted of PBMCs.

The CDR3 DNA reads TGCGCCAGCAGCCAAAGGCAGGAAAATAAGGATACGCAGTATTTT. This codes for CASSQRQENKDTQYF. The J gene is TRBJ2-3, the V gene TRBV4-1; D gene unclear. The V gene's germline CDR1 is MGHRA and CDR2 YSYEKL. This CDR3 has 15 residues. Trimming stripped 2 bases from V and 6 bases from J, with 15 bases between.